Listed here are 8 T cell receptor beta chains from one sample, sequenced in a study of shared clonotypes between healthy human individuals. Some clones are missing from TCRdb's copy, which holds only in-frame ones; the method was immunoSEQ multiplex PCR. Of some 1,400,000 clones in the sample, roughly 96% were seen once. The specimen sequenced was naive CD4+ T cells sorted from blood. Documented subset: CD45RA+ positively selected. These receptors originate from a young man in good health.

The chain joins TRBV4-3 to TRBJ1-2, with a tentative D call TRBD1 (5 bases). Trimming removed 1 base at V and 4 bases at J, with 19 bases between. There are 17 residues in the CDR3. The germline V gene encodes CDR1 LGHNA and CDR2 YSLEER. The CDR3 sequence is CASSQGPIGAQGYGYTF. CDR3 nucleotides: TGCGCCAGCAGCCAAGGGCCAATCGGGGCCCAAGGCTATGGCTACACCTTC.

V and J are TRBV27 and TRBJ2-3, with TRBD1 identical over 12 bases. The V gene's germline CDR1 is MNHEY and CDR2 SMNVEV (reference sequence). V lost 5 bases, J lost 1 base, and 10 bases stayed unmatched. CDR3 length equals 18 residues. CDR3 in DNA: TGTGCCAGCAGTCCCCGGGACAGGGGGCGGTTCGGCACAGATACGCAGTATTTT. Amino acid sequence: CASSPRDRGRFGTDTQYF.

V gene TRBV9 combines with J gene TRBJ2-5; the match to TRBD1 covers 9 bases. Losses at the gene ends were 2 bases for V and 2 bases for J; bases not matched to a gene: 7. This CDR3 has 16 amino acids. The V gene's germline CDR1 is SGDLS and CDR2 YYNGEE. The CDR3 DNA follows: TGTGCCAGCAGCGTCCTGCACAGGGGGCAACAAGAGACCCAGTACTTC. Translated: CASSVLHRGQQETQYF.

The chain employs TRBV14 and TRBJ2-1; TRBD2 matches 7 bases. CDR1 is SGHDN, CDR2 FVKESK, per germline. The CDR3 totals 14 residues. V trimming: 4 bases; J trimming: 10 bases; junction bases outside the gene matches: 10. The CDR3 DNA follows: TGTGCCAGCAGCCGAGTATCGAGGGAGGGAGAGCAGTTCTTC. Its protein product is CASSRVSREGEQFF.

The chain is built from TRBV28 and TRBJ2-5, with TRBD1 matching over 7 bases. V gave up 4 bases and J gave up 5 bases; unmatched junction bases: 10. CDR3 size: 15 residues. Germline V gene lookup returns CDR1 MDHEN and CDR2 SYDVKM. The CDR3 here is CASSSTGVIWETQYF. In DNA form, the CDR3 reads TGTGCCAGCAGTTCCACAGGGGTGATATGGGAGACCCAGTACTTC.

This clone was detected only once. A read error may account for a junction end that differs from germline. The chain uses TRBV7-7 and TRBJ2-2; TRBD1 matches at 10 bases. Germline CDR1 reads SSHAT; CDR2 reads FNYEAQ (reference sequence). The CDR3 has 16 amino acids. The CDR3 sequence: CASSLAGTGVTGELFF. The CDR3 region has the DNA TGTGCTAGCAGCTTAGCCGGGACAGGGGTCACCGGGGAGCTGTTTTTT.

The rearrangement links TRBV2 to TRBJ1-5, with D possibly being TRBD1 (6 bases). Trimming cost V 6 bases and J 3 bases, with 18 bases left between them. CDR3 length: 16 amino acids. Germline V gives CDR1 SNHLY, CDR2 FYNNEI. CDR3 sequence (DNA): TGTGCCAGCAGGTATACCGGGACAACTAACAATCAGCCCCAGCATTTT. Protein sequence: CASRYTGTTNNQPQHF.

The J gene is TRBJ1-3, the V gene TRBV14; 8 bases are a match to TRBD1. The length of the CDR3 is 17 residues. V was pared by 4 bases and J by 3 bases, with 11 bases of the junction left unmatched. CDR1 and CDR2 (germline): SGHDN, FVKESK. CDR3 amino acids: CASSPVGGRGLGNTIYF. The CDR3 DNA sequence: TGTGCCAGCAGCCCCGTAGGAGGCAGGGGGCTTGGAAACACCATATATTTT.